Each of the 28 T cell receptor beta chains below was sequenced from the same sample in a study of T cell responses to AZD1222 COVID-19 vaccine. Profiled with immunoSEQ multiplex PCR; TCRdb holds only in-frame clones, not every one. The sample yields around 75,000 clones, 85% seen once. Sequences were derived from peripheral blood, sampled on day 0 of AZD1222 vaccination. The receptors shown here come from an adult in good health.

This chain joins TRBV10-3 and TRBJ1-2; D uncertain. The V gene's germline CDR1 is ENHRY and CDR2 SYGVKD. The V and J ends lost 0 bases and 4 bases respectively, with 6 bases between them. The CDR3 is made up of 13 amino acids. This chain's CDR3 is CAISESTTYGYTF. CDR3 DNA: TGTGCCATCAGTGAGTCCACAACCTATGGCTACACCTTC.

This clone was seen more than once but under ten times. This same CDR3 is encoded by further DNA sequences in the sample. The chain couples TRBV7-9 to TRBJ1-1, with no clear D. Trimming shortened V by 3 bases and J by 0 bases, and 2 bases separated the two germline ends. Per germline, CDR1 SEHNR and CDR2 FQNEAQ (reference sequence). The CDR3 has 12 amino acids. CDR3 coding DNA: TGTGCCAGCAGCTTCTTGAACACTGAAGCTTTCTTT. Its translation: CASSFLNTEAFF. The whole variable domain, remainder taken from reference TRBV7-9 and TRBJ1-1, is DTGVSQNPRHKITKRGQNVTFRCDPISEHNRLYWYRQTLGQGPEFLTYFQNEAQLEKSRLLSDRFSAERPKGSFSTLEIQRTEQGDSAMYLCASSFLNTEAFFGQGTRLTVV.

V gene TRBV6-5 combines with J gene TRBJ2-7, with 8 positions matching TRBD2. J lost 4 bases, V lost 6 bases, and 11 bases had no gene match. Per the germline V gene, CDR1 is MNHEY and CDR2 is SVGAGI. The CDR3 consists of 15 residues. The CDR3 region has the DNA TGTGCCAGCAGCGACCCAGGACTAGCTGGGTACGAGCAGTACTTC. This codes for CASSDPGLAGYEQYF.

The chain links TRBV28 to TRBJ2-2, with TRBD1 as a possible D gene (5 bases). The CDR3 runs 15 residues. Germline CDR1 and CDR2: MDHEN and SYDVKM. V was pared by 6 bases and J by 6 bases, with 17 bases between. The DNA for the CDR3 is TGTGCCAGCAGCGCACTCCCCTGGGGCGCCGGGGAGCTGTTTTTT. This sequence encodes CASSALPWGAGELFF.

The chain joins TRBV12-3 or TRBV12-4 to TRBJ2-5; D gene unclear. Trimming cost V 5 bases and J 5 bases, with 12 bases left between them. The CDR3 extends over 13 amino acids. CDR3: CASSGLGRETQYF. In nucleotides, the CDR3 is TGTGCCAGCAGTGGCCTAGGCCGGGAGACCCAGTACTTC.

The rearrangement links TRBV18 to TRBJ1-5; a possible D gene is TRBD1 (6 bases). The CDR3 runs 13 residues. V lost 8 bases and J 3 bases, leaving 11 bases between the germline ends. Germline V gives CDR1 KGHSH, CDR2 LQKENI. The DNA of the CDR3 is TGTGCCAGCGTCCGGGACAACAATCAGCCCCAGCATTTT. This encodes CASVRDNNQPQHF. Variable domain in full (rest from reference TRBV18 and TRBJ1-5): NAGVMQNPRHLVRRRGQEARLRCSPMKGHSHVYWYRQLPEEGLKFMVYLQKENIIDESGMPKERFSAEFPKEGPSILRIQQVVRGDSAAYFCASVRDNNQPQHFGDGTRLSIL.

The V gene is TRBV24-1, the J gene TRBJ2-1; D could derive from TRBD1 or TRBD2 (5 bases each). From germline, CDR1 is KGHDR and CDR2 SFDVKD. The CDR3 runs 17 residues. V was shortened by 5 bases and J by 0 bases, with 16 bases between the two germline ends. The CDR3 reads CATSGHGAGYSYNEQFF. CDR3 bases: TGTGCCACCAGTGGCCACGGGGCGGGTTACTCCTACAATGAGCAGTTCTTC.

The DNA of the CDR3 is TGTGCCAGCAGCGCTACCCACCCACAGGGACGTACTAGCAATCAGCCCCAGCATTTT. This encodes CASSATHPQGRTSNQPQHF. The chain has TRBV21-1 and TRBJ1-5; the listed D gene, TRBD1, was not tested against the DNA. TRBV21-1 is labeled a pseudogene. The CDR3 length is 19 residues.

The chain's CDR3 is CASSVRGDDQPQHF. The CDR3 DNA sequence: TGTGCCAGCAGCGTAAGGGGGGACGATCAGCCCCAGCATTTT. The genes are TRBV9 and TRBJ1-5; weak D call: TRBD1 (6 bases). Per germline, CDR1 SGDLS and CDR2 YYNGEE. With 1 base removed from V and 5 bases from J, the gap between germline ends came to 10 bases. There are 14 residues in the CDR3.

The sample holds a few counts of this clone. This chain uses TRBV18 with TRBJ1-2; D remains unclear. The germline V gene encodes CDR1 KGHSH and CDR2 LQKENI. The CDR3 spans 14 residues. V gave up 2 bases and J gave up 1 base, with 8 bases separating them. The CDR3 nucleotides are TGTGCCAGCTCACCAAGTCCAGATAACTATGGCTACACCTTC. It is translated as CASSPSPDNYGYTF.

V is TRBV7-8 and J is TRBJ1-4; perhaps TRBD1 as D (5 bases). Per germline, CDR1 SGHVS and CDR2 FQNEAQ. V was pared by 0 bases and J by 8 bases, with 10 bases between. The CDR3 contains 14 residues. For the CDR3, the DNA is TGTGCCAGCAGCTTAGCCAGGGCAGAAGAAAAACTGTTTTTT. This encodes CASSLARAEEKLFF.

This chain uses TRBV7-9 with TRBJ1-2, with D possibly TRBD1 on 5 matching bases. The CDR3 contains 14 residues. CDR1 and CDR2 (germline): SEHNR, FQNEAQ (reference sequence). V dropped 2 bases and J dropped 5 bases, with 12 bases sitting between them. The CDR3 loop reads CASSLNRKDYGYTF. The CDR3 region has the DNA TGTGCCAGCAGCTTAAACAGGAAGGATTATGGCTACACCTTC.

This clone was recorded once. The rearrangement links TRBV6-2 or TRBV6-3 to TRBJ2-7, with 7 bases fitting TRBD1. CDR3 length: 15 residues. Germline assignment: CDR1 MNHEY and CDR2 SVGEGT. With V trimmed by 5 bases and J by 3 bases, 10 bases remained unmatched. CDR3 DNA: TGTGCCAGCAGTCCCCCAGGGGGACAGAACTACGAGCAGTACTTC. Translated, it gives CASSPPGGQNYEQYF.

The table lists this clone with a count of one. The V and J genes are TRBV9 and TRBJ1-5; D is ambiguous. V dropped 4 bases and J dropped 0 bases, with 11 bases sitting between them. The CDR3 extends over 15 amino acids. Germline CDR1 SGDLS, CDR2 YYNGEE. The CDR3 nucleotides are TGTGCCAGCAGCCCCACTGGTAATAGCAATCAGCCCCAGCATTTT. It codes for CASSPTGNSNQPQHF.

The chain couples TRBV5-5 to TRBJ1-1; 7 nucleotides line up with TRBD1. Germline-derived CDR1 and CDR2 are SGHKS and YYEKEE (reference sequence). The CDR3 contains 15 residues. Germline trimming cut 0 bases from V and 2 bases from J; bases unmatched to any gene: 4. CDR3 residues: CASSLGGTVNTEAFF. In nucleotides, the CDR3 is TGTGCCAGCAGCTTGGGCGGGACAGTTAACACTGAAGCTTTCTTT.

The chain links TRBV19 to TRBJ1-2, with 7 bases identical to TRBD1. The CDR3 extends over 14 amino acids. V lost 3 bases, J lost 7 bases, and 8 bases stayed unmatched. Germline V gives CDR1 LNHDA, CDR2 SQIVND (reference sequence). Written as DNA, the CDR3 is TGTGCCAGTAGTATCTTAGACAGGGAAGGTGGCTACACCTTC. This sequence encodes CASSILDREGGYTF.

The chain couples TRBV5-1 to TRBJ2-2; the D is unclear. The CDR3 has 14 residues. Trimming left V 0 bases short and J 1 base short, with 4 bases between. Looked up from germline, CDR1 is SGHRS and CDR2 is YFSETQ. DNA of the CDR3: TGCGCCAGCAGCTTGGACAGGAACACCGGGGAGCTGTTTTTT. Translated, it gives CASSLDRNTGELFF.

The chain employs TRBV6-4 and TRBJ2-7; D might be TRBD1 (5 bases). Trimming cost V 0 bases and J 2 bases, with 14 bases left between them. The CDR3 has 16 amino acids. Germline loops: CDR1 MRHNA, CDR2 SNTAGT. CDR3 in amino acids: CASSDSKYRKTYEQYF. CDR3 nucleotide sequence: TGTGCCAGCAGTGACTCAAAATACAGGAAAACCTACGAGCAGTACTTC.

This clone has only one observation. The chain couples TRBV5-8 to TRBJ1-5; D unresolved. The CDR3 sequence is 13 residues long. Looked up from germline, CDR1 is SGHTS and CDR2 is YDEGEE. Trimming pared 0 bases from V and 7 bases from J, leaving 8 bases between. The CDR3 coding sequence is TGTGCCAGCAGCTTGGAAAGGAGGCAGCCCCAGCATTTT. Encoded protein: CASSLERRQPQHF.

The J gene is TRBJ2-5, the V gene TRBV5-4, with a possible D match to TRBD1 (5 bases). The CDR3 loop spans 16 amino acids. In germline, CDR1 is SGHNT, CDR2 YYREEE (reference sequence). Trimming took off 3 bases at V and 5 bases at J, with 20 bases between the two ends. The CDR3 DNA is TGTGCCAGCAGCTCCACGGAAGGGGCGCTTGGGGAGACCCAGTACTTC. Its translation: CASSSTEGALGETQYF.

The chain links TRBV4-3 to TRBJ2-7, with TRBD1 matching 7 bases. Germline V gene data show CDR1 as LGHNA and CDR2 as YSLEER. The CDR3 length is 14 residues. The ends lost 5 bases at V and 3 bases at J; junction bases unmatched: 7. This CDR3 reads CASSTYRGVYEQYF. DNA for the CDR3: TGCGCCAGCAGCACTTACAGGGGAGTCTACGAGCAGTACTTC.

Written as DNA, the CDR3 is TGTGCCAGCACCCGGGTGCTTGAGCAGTTCTTC. Translation gives CASTRVLEQFF. The chain links TRBV2 to TRBJ2-1; D gene uncertain. V gave up 7 bases and J gave up 9 bases, with 10 bases separating them. From germline, CDR1 is SNHLY and CDR2 FYNNEI. CDR3 length: 11 amino acids.

This clone was found a few times. The chain employs TRBV5-6 and TRBJ2-2, with 8 bases fitting TRBD2. CDR1 is SGHDT and CDR2 is YYEEEE in the germline V gene. The V segment lost 0 bases and the J segment 2 bases; nucleotides outside the gene matches: 6. The CDR3 length is 17 residues. CDR3 sequence reads: CASSLVSSGLNTGELFF. The CDR3 nucleotides are TGTGCCAGCAGCTTGGTTTCTAGCGGGCTCAACACCGGGGAGCTGTTTTTT.

The chain uses TRBV7-2 and TRBJ2-3; TRBD2 matches at 8 bases. Germline CDR1 SGHTA, CDR2 FQGNSA. Unmatched junction bases numbered 6, after V lost 2 bases and J lost 2 bases. The length of the CDR3 is 16 residues. For the CDR3, the DNA is TGTGCCAGCAGCTTACGGGGGGGGACCCACACAGATACGCAGTATTTT. Encoded protein: CASSLRGGTHTDTQYF.

This chain connects TRBV19 to TRBJ1-1, with D possibly being TRBD1 (5 bases). The germline V and J ends were trimmed by 5 bases and 4 bases, with 14 bases remaining between them. The CDR3 has 14 amino acids. CDR1 LNHDA and CDR2 SQIVND come from the germline V gene (reference sequence). The CDR3 nucleotides read TGTGCCAGTAGTCTTCAGGGTCAGGTCACTGAAGCTTTCTTT. Its translation: CASSLQGQVTEAFF.

The V call is TRBV2, the J call TRBJ2-1; D is unclear. V was shortened by 7 bases and J by 10 bases, with 8 bases between the two germline ends. The CDR3 loop spans 10 amino acids. Germline CDR1 and CDR2: SNHLY and FYNNEI. CDR3 coding DNA: TGTGCCAGCAAGGTGGGGGAGCAGTTCTTC. It is translated as CASKVGEQFF. The full variable domain, completed using reference TRBV2 and TRBJ2-1, is EPEVTQTPSHQVTQMGQEVILRCVPISNHLYFYWYRQILGQKVEFLVSFYNNEISEKSEIFDDQFSVERPDGSNFTLKIRSTKLEDSAMYFCASKVGEQFFGPGTRLTVL.

This clone is a singleton in its sample. The chain joins TRBV27 to TRBJ2-3; TRBD2 agrees at 14 bases. Germline V CDR1 and CDR2: MNHEY, SMNVEV (reference sequence). This CDR3 region has 20 residues. The trim removed 5 bases at V and 2 bases at J, leaving 15 bases unmatched. As DNA, the CDR3 is TGTGCCAGCAGTCTTCCTGGCTGGGGACTAGCGGGGGAGAACACAGATACGCAGTATTTT. It yields the protein CASSLPGWGLAGENTDTQYF.

This sequence joins TRBV5-1 and TRBJ1-2, with TRBD1 matching 8 bases. Per germline, CDR1 SGHRS and CDR2 YFSETQ. V dropped 0 bases and J dropped 8; count of bases not matched to a gene: 6. The CDR3 contains 14 residues. DNA for the CDR3: TGCGCCAGCAGCTTGGCCGGACAGGGCGAAGGCTACACCTTC. It specifies CASSLAGQGEGYTF.